This T cell receptor beta chain was obtained from a study of T cells in Graves' hyperthyroidism and ophthalmopathy. Turning to this clonotype: One end of the junction does not line up with germline, which may come from a read error.

Regions amplified from RNA transcripts were the TCR beta CDR3 regions. Using the HTBI primer set, a first-round RT-PCR was run on the TCR CDR3. TCRdb analysed the multiplex PCR reads with MiXCR anew, one entry per CDR3 protein. Of approximately 700,000 distinct CDR3 sequences listed, roughly 46% are singletons. Per the germline V gene, CDR1 is SEHNR and CDR2 is FQNEAQ (reference sequence). This CDR3 has 14 residues. The chain couples TRBV7-9 to TRBJ1-1; a possible D gene is TRBD1 (6 bases). The receptor was isolated from an adult man with Graves' disease, either hyperthyroidism or ophthalmopathy (not recorded which). Sequenced material: peripheral blood or thyroid tissue (not recorded which). The CDR3: CANSKDSRMAEAFF. The DNA of the CDR3 is TGTGCCAACAGCAAGGACAGTCGAATGGCTGAAGCTTTCTTT.